One T cell receptor beta chain is described in this entry. Its antigen remains unidentified. TCR libraries were built in bulk with a published protocol and specific TCR primers. TCRdb called the PCR reads again in MiXCR, with one record for every CDR3 protein. The data hold approximately 500,000 distinct CDR3 sequences, with less than 30% observed a single time. This sample was included in a study of molecular identifiers for immune sequencing clone quantification. The overall study: In the replicates, RNA derived from about 21,000 or 97,000 naive CD8 cells was divided into five parts, and four were sequenced.

Points from the study as a whole: Among effectors, clones above 20 RNA copies held over 97% of molecules; among naive cells, under 1%.

Germline V gene lookup returns CDR1 SEHNR and CDR2 FQNEAQ (reference sequence). The CDR3 is made up of 15 amino acids. Between the trimmed V and J ends, which lost 1 base and 3 bases, there was a span of 12 bases. In the sort, naive CD8 T cells were defined as CD8+CD4-CCR7+CD45RA+. The genes are TRBV7-9 and TRBJ1-2; no definite D call. The sample consisted of naive CD8+ T cells from blood, with Jurkat cell RNA spiked in. As for subset: FACS-sorted CD8+CD4-CCR7+CD45RA+ naive T cells. The source of this sequence is a human donor in good health. Some libraries in this study had Jurkat cell RNA spiked in. CDR3 DNA sequence: TGTGCCAGCAGCTTAGGATCCAGGAACTACTATGGCTACACCTTC. This translates into CASSLGSRNYYGYTF. The full variable domain, completed using reference TRBV7-9 and TRBJ1-2, is DTGVSQNPRHKITKRGQNVTFRCDPISEHNRLYWYRQTLGQGPEFLTYFQNEAQLEKSRLLSDRFSAERPKGSFSTLEIQRTEQGDSAMYLCASSLGSRNYYGYTFGSGTRLTVV.